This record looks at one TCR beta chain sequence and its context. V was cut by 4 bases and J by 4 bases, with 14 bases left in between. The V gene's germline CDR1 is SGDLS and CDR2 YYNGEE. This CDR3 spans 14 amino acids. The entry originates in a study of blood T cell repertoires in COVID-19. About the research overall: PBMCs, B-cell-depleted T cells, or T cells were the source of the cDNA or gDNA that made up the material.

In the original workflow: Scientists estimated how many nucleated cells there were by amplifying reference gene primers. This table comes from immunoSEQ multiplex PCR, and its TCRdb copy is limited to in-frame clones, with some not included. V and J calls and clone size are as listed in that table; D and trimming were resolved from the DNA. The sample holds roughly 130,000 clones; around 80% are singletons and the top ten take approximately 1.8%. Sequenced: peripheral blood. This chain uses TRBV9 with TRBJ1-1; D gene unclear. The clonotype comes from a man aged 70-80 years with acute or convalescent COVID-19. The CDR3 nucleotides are TGTGCCAGCAGCAACAGTGGAGCGGGCACTGAAGCTTTCTTT. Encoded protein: CASSNSGAGTEAFF.